This note documents a single T cell receptor beta chain sequence. Its binding antigen is unknown. Qualities for individual bases were not recorded, and no much larger clone is one base off. Each collaborating institution followed its own protocols to collect whole blood in K2EDTA tubes. For TCRbeta analysis, collaborators shipped samples as frozen whole blood, isolated PBMCs, or DNA extracted from either of those sample types. TCRbeta CDR3 regions were amplified from genomic DNA using the immunoSEQ Assay, a bias-controlled multiplex PCR. Turning to the authors' computational methods: Nucleated cell counts per sample were estimated from amplification of reference gene primers within the assay. To quantify the absolute abundance of each unique TCRbeta CDR3 rearrangement, sequence reads were collapsed and filtered. For each sample, productive Simpson clonality was calculated as the square root of Simpson's diversity index across productive rearrangements. The clones in this table, taken by TCRdb from immuneACCESS, are in-frame only. Not every clone is retained; where verified, under half of the shortfall comes from an unresolved V gene, and the cause of the rest is unknown. The DNA gave D and trimming, while V, J and clone size come from that table. The sample profile shows 110,000 to 150,000 clones; more than 85% of them were found once. The leading ten clones occupy 5.4% of the sample.

The data stem from a study of blood T cell repertoires in COVID-19 (dated by TCRdb to between 2020 and 2021). Some background on the complete study: Samples from collaborators originated in the United States, Italy and Spain and spanned both the acute and convalescent phases of COVID-19. The repertoires were made available in a free public database intended to serve as a resource for research on the immune response to SARS-CoV-2. Subjects who had been exposed to COVID-19, were actively infected with it, or had recovered from it provided the deeply sampled blood TCRbeta repertoires that made up the dataset. Nearly every sample came with metadata listing a de-identified subject ID, COVID-19 status, age in years and sex. The samples were drawn from the first 160 participants of the ongoing ImmuneRACE study and from under 1,500 subjects provided by 6 global collaborators. Where HLA class I and class II types were available, the types were taken from metadata supplied by the sample provider, not from assay-based typing. The prospective study material was composed of cDNA or gDNA derived from T cells, B-cell-depleted T cells, or PBMCs. Summary of the overall study and its limitations: The quantity of clinical and demographic metadata differed by source and by participant and was supplied without curation.

CDR1 and CDR2, looked up from the germline V gene, are SGHVS and FQNEAQ. The CDR3 covers 18 residues, taking in both the cysteine and the phenylalanine. Just CDR3 DNA is preserved here, 54 bases in frame from base 1. Trimming removed 5 bases from V and 5 bases from J; the gene matches leave 10 bases unexplained. This TCR was sampled from a human donor in a cohort sampled during active COVID-19. The rearrangement combines TRBV7-8 with TRBJ1-6; 12 bases in the junction line up with TRBD1. The sample taken for sequencing was peripheral blood. Read as DNA, the sequence is TGTGCCAGCAGCCGGGAGCGGGGACAGGGGGCTCATAATTCACCCCTCCACTTT. Translated, it reads CASSRERGQGAHNSPLHF.